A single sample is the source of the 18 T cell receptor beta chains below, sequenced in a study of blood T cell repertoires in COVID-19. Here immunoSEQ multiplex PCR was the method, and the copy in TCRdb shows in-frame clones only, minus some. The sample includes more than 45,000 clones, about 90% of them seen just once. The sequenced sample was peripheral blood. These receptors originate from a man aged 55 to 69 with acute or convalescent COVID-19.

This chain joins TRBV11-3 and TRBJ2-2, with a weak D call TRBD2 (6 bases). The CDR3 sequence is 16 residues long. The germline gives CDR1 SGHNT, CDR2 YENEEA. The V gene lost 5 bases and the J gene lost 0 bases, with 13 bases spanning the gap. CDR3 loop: CASSVRELPNTGELFF. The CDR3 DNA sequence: TGTGCCAGCAGCGTTCGGGAGTTACCGAACACCGGGGAGCTGTTTTTT.

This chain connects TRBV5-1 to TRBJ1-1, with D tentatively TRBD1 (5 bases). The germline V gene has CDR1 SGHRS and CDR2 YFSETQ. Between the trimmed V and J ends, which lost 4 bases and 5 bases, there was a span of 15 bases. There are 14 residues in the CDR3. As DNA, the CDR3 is TGCGCCAGCAGCCCGCCGCAGGGAAGGACTGAAGCTTTCTTT. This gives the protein CASSPPQGRTEAFF.

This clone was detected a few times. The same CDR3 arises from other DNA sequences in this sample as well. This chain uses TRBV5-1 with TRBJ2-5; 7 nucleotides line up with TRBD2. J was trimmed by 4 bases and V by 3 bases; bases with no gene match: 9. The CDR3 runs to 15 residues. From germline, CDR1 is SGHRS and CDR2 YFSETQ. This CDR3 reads CASSSPRGEAETQYF. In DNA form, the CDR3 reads TGCGCCAGCAGCTCCCCTCGGGGGGAGGCAGAGACCCAGTACTTC.

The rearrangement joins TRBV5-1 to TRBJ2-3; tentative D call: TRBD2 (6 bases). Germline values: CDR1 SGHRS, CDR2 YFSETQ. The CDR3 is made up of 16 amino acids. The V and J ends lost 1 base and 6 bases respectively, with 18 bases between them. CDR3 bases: TGCGCCAGCAGCTTGTGGGGTAGCGGCGACACTGATACGCAGTATTTT. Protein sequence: CASSLWGSGDTDTQYF.

The CDR3: CATSPTGKPQHF. Written as DNA, the CDR3 is TGTGCCACCAGTCCGACAGGGAAGCCCCAGCATTTT. V usage is TRBV15 and J usage is TRBJ1-5; TRBD1 aligns across 7 bases. The CDR3 extends over 12 amino acids. The V gene end was trimmed by 6 bases and the J gene end by 8 bases; junction bases not matched to a gene: 4. The germline gives CDR1 LNHNV, CDR2 YYDKDF (reference sequence).

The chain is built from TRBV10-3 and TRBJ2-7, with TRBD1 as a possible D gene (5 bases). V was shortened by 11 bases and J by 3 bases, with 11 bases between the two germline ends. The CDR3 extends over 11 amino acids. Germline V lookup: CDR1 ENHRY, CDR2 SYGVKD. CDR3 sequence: CAVGAGYEQYF. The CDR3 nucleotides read TGTGCCGTAGGGGCCGGCTACGAGCAGTACTTC.

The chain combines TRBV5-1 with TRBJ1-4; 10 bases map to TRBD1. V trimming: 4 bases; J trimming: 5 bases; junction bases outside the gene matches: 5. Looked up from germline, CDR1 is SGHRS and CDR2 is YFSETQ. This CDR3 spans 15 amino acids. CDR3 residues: CASSQDRGTNEKLFF. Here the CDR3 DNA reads TGCGCCAGCAGCCAGGACAGGGGGACGAATGAAAAACTGTTTTTT.

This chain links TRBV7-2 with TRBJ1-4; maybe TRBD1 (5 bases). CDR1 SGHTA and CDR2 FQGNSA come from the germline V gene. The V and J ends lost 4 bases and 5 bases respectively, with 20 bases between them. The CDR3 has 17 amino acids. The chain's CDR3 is CASSSLQGHIANEKLFF. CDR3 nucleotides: TGTGCCAGCAGCTCCCTGCAGGGCCACATCGCCAATGAAAAACTGTTTTTT.

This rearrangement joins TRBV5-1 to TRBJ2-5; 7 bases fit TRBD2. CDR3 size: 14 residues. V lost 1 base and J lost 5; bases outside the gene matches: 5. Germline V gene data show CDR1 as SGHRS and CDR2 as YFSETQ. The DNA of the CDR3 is TGCGCCAGCAGCTTGTCCACTAGCGTGGAGACCCAGTACTTC. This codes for CASSLSTSVETQYF.

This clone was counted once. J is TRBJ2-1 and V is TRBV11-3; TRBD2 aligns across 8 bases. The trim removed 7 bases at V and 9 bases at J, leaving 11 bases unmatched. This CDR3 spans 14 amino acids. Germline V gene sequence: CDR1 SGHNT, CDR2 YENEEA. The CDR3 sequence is CASTPTGTRGEQFF. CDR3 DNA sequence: TGTGCCAGCACCCCTACCGGGACTAGGGGTGAGCAGTTCTTC.

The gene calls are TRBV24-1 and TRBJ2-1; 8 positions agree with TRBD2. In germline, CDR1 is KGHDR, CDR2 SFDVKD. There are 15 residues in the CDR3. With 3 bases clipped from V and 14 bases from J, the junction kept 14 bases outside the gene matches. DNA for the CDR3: TGTGCCACCAGTGATCTAACTAGCGGCCCTGGACCCAAGTTCTTC. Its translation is CATSDLTSGPGPKFF.

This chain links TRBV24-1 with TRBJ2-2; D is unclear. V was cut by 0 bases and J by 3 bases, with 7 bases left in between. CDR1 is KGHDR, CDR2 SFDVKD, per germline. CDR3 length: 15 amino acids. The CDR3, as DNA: TGTGCCACCAGTGATTTGAACTTCTACACCGGGGAGCTGTTTTTT. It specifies CATSDLNFYTGELFF.

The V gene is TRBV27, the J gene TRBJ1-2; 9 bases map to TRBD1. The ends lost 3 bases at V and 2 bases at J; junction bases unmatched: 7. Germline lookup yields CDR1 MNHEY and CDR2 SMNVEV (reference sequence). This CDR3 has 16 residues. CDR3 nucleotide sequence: TGTGCCAGCAGTTTTCTAGGACAGGGGACCAACTATGGCTACACCTTC. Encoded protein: CASSFLGQGTNYGYTF.

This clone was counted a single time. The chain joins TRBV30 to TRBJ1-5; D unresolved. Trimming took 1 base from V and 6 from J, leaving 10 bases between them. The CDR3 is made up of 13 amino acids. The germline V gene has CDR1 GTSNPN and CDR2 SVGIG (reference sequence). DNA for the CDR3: TGTGCCTGGAGTGAAGTAGTTGGTCAGCCCCAGCATTTT. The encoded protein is CAWSEVVGQPQHF.

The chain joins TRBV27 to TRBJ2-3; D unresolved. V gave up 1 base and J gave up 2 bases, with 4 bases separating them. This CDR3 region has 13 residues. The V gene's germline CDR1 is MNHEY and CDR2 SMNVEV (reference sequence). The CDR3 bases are TGTGCCAGCAGTTTATATCACACAGATACGCAGTATTTT. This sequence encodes CASSLYHTDTQYF.

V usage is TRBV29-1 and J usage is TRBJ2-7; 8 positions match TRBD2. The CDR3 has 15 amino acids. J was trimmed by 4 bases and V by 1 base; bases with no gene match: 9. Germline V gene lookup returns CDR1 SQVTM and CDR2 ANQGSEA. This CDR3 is CSVEVPGGSSYEQYF. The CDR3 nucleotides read TGCAGCGTTGAAGTCCCGGGGGGGAGTTCGTACGAGCAGTACTTC.

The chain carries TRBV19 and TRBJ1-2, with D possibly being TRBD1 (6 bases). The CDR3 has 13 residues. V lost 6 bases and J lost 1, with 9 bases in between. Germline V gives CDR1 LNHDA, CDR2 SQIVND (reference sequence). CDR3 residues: CASRRQVNYGYTF. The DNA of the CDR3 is TGTGCCAGTAGAAGACAGGTTAACTATGGCTACACCTTC.

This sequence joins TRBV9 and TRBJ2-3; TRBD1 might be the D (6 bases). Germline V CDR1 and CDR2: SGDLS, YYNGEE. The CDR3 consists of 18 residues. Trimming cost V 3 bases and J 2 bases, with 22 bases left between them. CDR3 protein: CASSAAPNRERPTDTQYF. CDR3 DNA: TGTGCCAGCAGCGCCGCTCCCAACAGGGAAAGACCCACAGATACGCAGTATTTT.